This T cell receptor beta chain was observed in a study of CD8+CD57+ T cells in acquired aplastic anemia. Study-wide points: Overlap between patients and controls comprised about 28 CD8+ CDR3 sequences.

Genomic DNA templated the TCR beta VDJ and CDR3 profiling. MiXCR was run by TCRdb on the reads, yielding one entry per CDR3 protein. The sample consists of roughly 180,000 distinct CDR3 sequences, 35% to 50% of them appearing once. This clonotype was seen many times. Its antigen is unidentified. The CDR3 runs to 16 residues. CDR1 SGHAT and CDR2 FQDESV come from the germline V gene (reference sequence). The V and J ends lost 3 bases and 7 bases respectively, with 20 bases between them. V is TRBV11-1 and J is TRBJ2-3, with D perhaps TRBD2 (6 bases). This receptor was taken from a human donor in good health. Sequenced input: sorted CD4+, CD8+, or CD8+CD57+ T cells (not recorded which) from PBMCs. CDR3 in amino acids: CASSFSGTDPHHTQYF. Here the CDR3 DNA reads TGTGCCAGCAGCTTTAGCGGAACAGATCCACATCATACGCAGTATTTT.